A single sample gave rise to the 26 T cell receptor beta chains below, sequenced in a study of CD8 T cells in Susac syndrome (dated by TCRdb to between 2018 and 2021). Libraries came from the immunoSEQ multiplex PCR assay. RNA was extracted using the RNeasy kit, and about 0.5 to 1 ug of the RNA was reverse transcribed with random hexamers. TCRdb redid the processing of the public reads, applying fastp at Q25 and MiXCR, and retained in-frame beta chains. Each CDR3 protein appears once, grouped with its most common genes and DNA. This sample comprises about 180,000 distinct CDR3 sequences, almost 96% of them detected only once. The ten largest clones represent around 0.093% of the sample. Material for sequencing was CD4+ T cells from PBMCs. These receptors were taken from a human donor with multiple sclerosis.

The chain combines TRBV30 with TRBJ2-7; weak D call: TRBD1 (5 bases). This CDR3 region has 12 residues. V was clipped by 4 bases and J by 2 bases, with 9 bases between them. CDR1 GTSNPN and CDR2 SVGIG come from the germline V gene (reference sequence). The DNA of the CDR3 is TGTGCCTGGACAGGGTATACCTACGAGCAGTACTTC. It encodes CAWTGYTYEQYF.

The gene calls are TRBV29-1 and TRBJ1-5, with D possibly TRBD1 on 5 matching bases. The germline V gene encodes CDR1 SQVTM and CDR2 ANQGSEA. The CDR3 is 15 residues long. V lost 4 bases and J 2 bases, leaving 15 bases between the germline ends. CDR3 loop: CSVGDYEDGNQPQHF. The CDR3 region has the DNA TGCAGCGTTGGGGACTACGAGGATGGCAATCAGCCCCAGCATTTT. The full variable domain, rest sourced from reference TRBV29-1 and TRBJ1-5, is SAVISQKPSRDICQRGTSLTIQCQVDSQVTMMFWYRQQPGQSLTLIATANQGSEATYESGFVIDKFPISRPNLTFSTLTVSNMSPEDSSIYLCSVGDYEDGNQPQHFGDGTRLSIL.

The chain uses TRBV28 and TRBJ2-3; 9 bases line up with TRBD1. V dropped 7 bases and J dropped 6; count of bases not matched to a gene: 17. The CDR3 sequence is 17 residues long. Germline-derived CDR1 and CDR2 are MDHEN and SYDVKM. The CDR3 here is CASTTLTGTGRTDTQYF. CDR3 nucleotide sequence: TGTGCCAGCACCACTCTCACTGGGACAGGGCGTACGGATACGCAGTATTTT.

This chain links TRBV20-1 with TRBJ2-2; TRBD2 matches 8 bases. J was trimmed by 7 bases and V by 4 bases; bases with no gene match: 8. Germline V gene data show CDR1 as DFQATT and CDR2 as SNEGSKA (reference sequence). CDR3 size: 14 residues. CDR3 loop: CSAIRGGRDGELFF. For the CDR3, the DNA is TGCAGTGCTATACGGGGGGGCCGAGACGGGGAGCTGTTTTTT.

The chain is built from TRBV20-1 and TRBJ2-7, with D possibly being TRBD2 (5 bases). V lost 5 bases and J lost 1, with 9 bases in between. Germline V gene sequence: CDR1 DFQATT, CDR2 SNEGSKA (reference sequence). This CDR3 is built from 12 residues. The chain's CDR3 is CSAHRDSYEQYF. CDR3 nucleotide sequence: TGCAGTGCTCACCGGGATTCCTACGAGCAGTACTTC.

This chain joins TRBV5-4 and TRBJ2-5; D could derive from TRBD1 or TRBD2 (5 bases each). The CDR3 covers 15 residues. Looked up from germline, CDR1 is SGHNT and CDR2 is YYREEE (reference sequence). V lost 4 bases to trimming and J lost 0 bases, with 13 bases between them. CDR3 in DNA: TGTGCCAGCAGCCCGCGAGGGACGGACCAAGAGACCCAGTACTTC. Translated: CASSPRGTDQETQYF. Full variable domain (outside the CDR3, taken from reference TRBV5-4 and TRBJ2-5): ETGVTQSPTHLIKTRGQQVTLRCSSQSGHNTVSWYQQALGQGPQFIFQYYREEENGRGNFPPRFSGLQFPNYSSELNVNALELDDSALYLCASSPRGTDQETQYFGPGTRLLVL.

DNA of the CDR3: TGCAGTGCAACGGGACTAGCAAAGGGTTCCGGGGAGCTGTTTTTT. Encoded protein: CSATGLAKGSGELFF. The chain joins TRBV20-1 to TRBJ2-2; 9 nucleotides match TRBD2. The ends lost 6 bases at V and 6 bases at J; junction bases unmatched: 11. Germline assignment: CDR1 DFQATT and CDR2 SNEGSKA (reference sequence). The CDR3 has 15 amino acids.

In this sample, this clonotype turned up once. The V and J genes are TRBV12-3 or TRBV12-4 and TRBJ1-1; D is unclear. This CDR3 comprises 13 residues. The V end lost 6 bases, the J end lost 5 bases, and 13 bases lay between the germline ends. The CDR3 loop reads CASSAGPGTEAFF. The DNA for the CDR3 is TGTGCCAGCAGCGCTGGACCCGGGACTGAAGCTTTCTTT.

The rearrangement joins TRBV30 to TRBJ1-2, with no clear D. Germline V gives CDR1 GTSNPN, CDR2 SVGIG (reference sequence). This CDR3 is 12 amino acids long. Between the trimmed V and J ends, which lost 3 bases and 8 bases, there was a span of 13 bases. Written as DNA, the CDR3 is TGTGCCTGGAGCCCGACGGGTTGGGGCTACACCTTC. Translating it yields CAWSPTGWGYTF.

The chain uses TRBV20-1 and TRBJ2-5, with 7 bases matching TRBD1. J gave up 7 bases and V 5 bases, and 4 bases lay outside the gene matches. The CDR3 contains 11 residues. The germline CDR1 and CDR2 sequences are DFQATT and SNEGSKA (reference sequence). DNA for the CDR3: TGCAGTGCTCGGAACAGGGGGACCCAGTACTTC. Its translation is CSARNRGTQYF.

This clonotype has a single count. The rearrangement links TRBV30 to TRBJ2-1; 7 bases agree with TRBD2. Unmatched junction bases numbered 11, after V lost 0 bases and J lost 9 bases. The length of the CDR3 is 15 residues. Germline loops: CDR1 GTSNPN, CDR2 SVGIG (reference sequence). DNA for the CDR3: TGTGCCTGGAGTGTCACCCAGCGGGGAGGGAGTGAGCAGTTCTTC. Its protein is CAWSVTQRGGSEQFF.

This clonotype was seen only once. V is TRBV20-1 and J is TRBJ1-2; no clear D gene. CDR1 is DFQATT, CDR2 SNEGSKA, per germline (reference sequence). This CDR3 is built from 12 residues. V shed 4 bases and J shed 3 bases, with 9 bases lying between them. The CDR3 DNA reads TGCAGTGCTACCGGGAACCACTATGGCTACACCTTC. As protein: CSATGNHYGYTF.

V gene TRBV7-2 combines with J gene TRBJ1-5; no reliable D call. CDR3 length: 15 residues. Between the trimmed V and J ends, which lost 3 bases and 5 bases, there was a span of 14 bases. Germline lookup yields CDR1 SGHTA and CDR2 FQGNSA. CDR3 residues: CASSFLGAAHQPQHF. DNA of the CDR3: TGTGCCAGCAGCTTTCTGGGAGCGGCTCATCAGCCCCAGCATTTT.

The chain joins TRBV30 to TRBJ1-2; no clear D. The CDR3 is 12 residues long. V was trimmed by 2 bases and J by 4 bases, leaving 8 bases between them. The germline V gene encodes CDR1 GTSNPN and CDR2 SVGIG (reference sequence). The CDR3 is CAWSRETYGYTF. CDR3 sequence (DNA): TGTGCCTGGAGTAGGGAGACCTATGGCTACACCTTC.

V gene TRBV3-1 combines with J gene TRBJ1-2; a possible D gene is TRBD1 (6 bases). The ends were cut back, 1 base at V and 6 bases at J, with 15 bases in the middle. Germline V CDR1 and CDR2: LGHDT, YNNKEL (reference sequence). The CDR3 contains 15 residues. DNA of the CDR3: TGTGCCAGCAGCCAAGTGGGGGGCCGCAGAAATGGCTACACCTTC. Its translation is CASSQVGGRRNGYTF.

J is TRBJ2-3 and V is TRBV2; unclear D gene. The CDR3 has 11 amino acids. CDR1 and CDR2 from the germline V gene are SNHLY and FYNNEI. As DNA, the CDR3 is TGTGCGAGGTCTTTAGGGGATACGCAGTATTTT. Protein sequence: CARSLGDTQYF.

This rearrangement joins TRBV12-3 or TRBV12-4 to TRBJ1-3; D may be TRBD1 (6 bases). This CDR3 is 15 amino acids long. V lost 8 bases and J 0 bases, leaving 14 bases between the germline ends. CDR3 DNA: TGTGCCAGCGCCTACAGGGACCCCTCTGGAAACACCATATATTTT. Translated, it gives CASAYRDPSGNTIYF.

The chain links TRBV18 to TRBJ1-6; 10 bases agree with TRBD1. V lost 3 bases and J lost 9; bases outside the gene matches: 2. The germline V gene encodes CDR1 KGHSH and CDR2 LQKENI. The CDR3 extends over 14 amino acids. The CDR3 sequence: CASSPGQGISPLHF. CDR3 nucleotide sequence: TGTGCCAGCTCACCGGGACAGGGGATTTCACCCCTCCACTTT. Based on the CDR3 plus reference TRBV18 and TRBJ1-6, the full variable domain is NAGVMQNPRHLVRRRGQEARLRCSPMKGHSHVYWYRQLPEEGLKFMVYLQKENIIDESGMPKERFSAEFPKEGPSILRIQQVVRGDSAAYFCASSPGQGISPLHFGNGTRLTVT.

This chain links TRBV2 with TRBJ2-3, with D maybe TRBD1 (6 bases). Trimming took 1 base from V and 6 from J, leaving 8 bases between them. Looked up from germline, CDR1 is SNHLY and CDR2 is FYNNEI. The CDR3 is 13 amino acids. CDR3: CASSEGGRDTQYF. The DNA of the CDR3 is TGTGCCAGCAGTGAAGGGGGGCGTGATACGCAGTATTTT.

The chain combines TRBV30 with TRBJ1-5; 8 bases are a match to TRBD1. The trim removed 1 base at V and 6 bases at J, leaving 8 bases unmatched. Germline CDR1 GTSNPN, CDR2 SVGIG (reference sequence). The CDR3 runs 15 residues. CDR3 loop: CAWSGAGQGGQPQHF. The CDR3 nucleotides read TGTGCCTGGAGTGGGGCCGGACAGGGCGGTCAGCCCCAGCATTTT.

This clonotype has a handful of counts. This chain uses TRBV15 with TRBJ2-5; the D is unclear. Germline V lookup: CDR1 LNHNV, CDR2 YYDKDF (reference sequence). Between the trimmed V and J ends, which lost 5 bases and 4 bases, there was a span of 17 bases. The CDR3 extends over 15 amino acids. In DNA, the CDR3 is TGTGCCACCAGCCAGCCAGCCCCCGTAAGAGAGACCCAGTACTTC. This sequence encodes CATSQPAPVRETQYF. Combining the CDR3 with reference TRBV15 and TRBJ2-5 gives the whole variable domain DAMVIQNPRYQVTQFGKPVTLSCSQTLNHNVMYWYQQKSSQAPKLLFHYYDKDFNNEADTPDNFQSRRPNTSFCFLDIRSPGLGDTAMYLCATSQPAPVRETQYFGPGTRLLVL.

V gene TRBV5-1 combines with J gene TRBJ2-1; D ambiguous. Trimming stripped 4 bases from V and 4 bases from J, with 12 bases between. From germline, CDR1 is SGHRS and CDR2 YFSETQ. This CDR3 spans 14 amino acids. The CDR3 protein is CASSLHLSYNEQFF. The CDR3 DNA reads as TGCGCCAGCAGCCTGCATCTGTCGTACAATGAGCAGTTCTTC. The variable domain in full, completed from reference TRBV5-1 and TRBJ2-1, reads KAGVTQTPRYLIKTRGQQVTLSCSPISGHRSVSWYQQTPGQGLQFLFEYFSETQRNKGNFPGRFSGRQFSNSRSEMNVSTLELGDSALYLCASSLHLSYNEQFFGPGTRLTVL.

The V call is TRBV20-1, the J call TRBJ1-2, with D unclear. Germline V lookup: CDR1 DFQATT, CDR2 SNEGSKA (reference sequence). The V end was cut by 2 bases, the J end by 7 bases, with 8 bases between. The CDR3 spans 11 residues. CDR3 DNA: TGCAGTGCTAGACGGGATGGTGGCTACACCTTC. This gives the protein CSARRDGGYTF.

The rearrangement uses TRBV29-1 and TRBJ2-1, with D possibly matching TRBD1 (5 bases). Trimming left V 8 bases short and J 0 bases short, with 8 bases between. The CDR3 extends over 12 amino acids. Germline lookup yields CDR1 SQVTM and CDR2 ANQGSEA. CDR3 sequence reads: CSQGASYNEQFF. In nucleotides, the CDR3 is TGCAGCCAAGGGGCCTCCTACAATGAGCAGTTCTTC.

The V and J genes are TRBV5-1 and TRBJ2-3; a possible D gene is TRBD2 (5 bases). The CDR3 runs to 14 residues. Germline CDR1 is SGHRS and CDR2 is YFSETQ. Trimming took 0 bases from V and 2 from J, leaving 7 bases between them. CDR3 DNA: TGCGCCAGCAGCTTGGTCGGGGTCACAGATACGCAGTATTTT. It codes for CASSLVGVTDTQYF.

The chain combines TRBV4-3 with TRBJ1-2, with D maybe TRBD1 (6 bases). This CDR3 has 15 amino acids. Germline CDR1 reads LGHNA; CDR2 reads YSLEER. The V end lost 0 bases, the J end lost 4 bases, and 12 bases lay between the germline ends. CDR3 nucleotides: TGCGCCAGCAGCCAAGAACCAGGGGAAGGCTATGGCTACACCTTC. Translated: CASSQEPGEGYGYTF.